This T cell receptor (beta chain) was obtained from a study of blood T cell repertoires in COVID-19. V was cut by 0 bases and J by 8 bases, with 8 bases left in between. Germline V gene data show CDR1 as SGDLS and CDR2 as YYNGEE. This CDR3 region has 12 residues. This clone came up once. Some clones are missing from TCRdb's copy, which holds only in-frame ones; the method was immunoSEQ multiplex PCR. Among about 190,000 clones listed, more than 65% were seen once. Living in 24 US areas, the participants were between roughly 18 and 89 years of age. Sequences were obtained from PBMCs or T cells enriched from blood (not recorded which). This rearrangement joins TRBV9 to TRBJ1-2; D call uncertain. This clonotype was sampled from a woman aged 45-59 years with acute COVID-19. The CDR3 region has the DNA TGTGCCAGCAGCGTAGATTCCCTGGGCTACACCTTC. This translates into CASSVDSLGYTF.